This T cell receptor (beta chain) comes out of a study of blood T cell repertoires in COVID-19. The repertoire was sequenced with immunoSEQ multiplex PCR; TCRdb's copy has only in-frame clones and lacks some. The table lists some 300,000 clones, around 91% of them singletons. V was clipped by 6 bases and J by 5 bases, with 16 bases between them. CDR3 length equals 14 residues. Germline-derived CDR1 and CDR2 are MNHEY and SVGAGI. Participant-reported clinical history was the basis for cohort assignment. The gene calls are TRBV6-5 and TRBJ2-5; tentative D call: TRBD2 (6 bases). The origin of this receptor is a woman between 18 and 29 years old with acute COVID-19. The sample consisted of PBMCs or T cells enriched from blood (not recorded which). The CDR3 spells CASSLGLRSETQYF. The CDR3 bases are TGTGCCAGCAGCCTGGGACTTCGTTCGGAGACCCAGTACTTC.